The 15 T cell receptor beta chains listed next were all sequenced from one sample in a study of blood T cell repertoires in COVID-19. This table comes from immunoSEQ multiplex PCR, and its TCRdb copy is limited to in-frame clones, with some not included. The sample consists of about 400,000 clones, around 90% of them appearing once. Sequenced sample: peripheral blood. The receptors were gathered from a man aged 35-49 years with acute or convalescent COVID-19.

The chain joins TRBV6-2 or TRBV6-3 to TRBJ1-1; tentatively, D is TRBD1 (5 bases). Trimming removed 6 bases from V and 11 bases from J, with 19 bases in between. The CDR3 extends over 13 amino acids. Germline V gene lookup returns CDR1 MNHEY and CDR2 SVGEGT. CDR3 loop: CASSPTLGGTAFF. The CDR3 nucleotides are TGTGCCAGCAGCCCCACCTTGGGGGGGACGGCTTTCTTT.

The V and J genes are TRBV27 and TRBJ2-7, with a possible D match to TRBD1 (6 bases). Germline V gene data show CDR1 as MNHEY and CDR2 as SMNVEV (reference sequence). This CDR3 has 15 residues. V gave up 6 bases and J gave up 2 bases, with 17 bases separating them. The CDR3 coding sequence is TGTGCCAGCAGCCCCTCTGTCAGGGGCACCTACGAGCAGTACTTC. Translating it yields CASSPSVRGTYEQYF.

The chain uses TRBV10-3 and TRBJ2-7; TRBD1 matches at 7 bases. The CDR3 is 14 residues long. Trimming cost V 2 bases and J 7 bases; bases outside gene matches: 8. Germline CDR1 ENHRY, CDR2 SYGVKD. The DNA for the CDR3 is TGTGCCATCAGTGAGCCAGGGACAGTGGGGGAGCAGTACTTC. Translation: CAISEPGTVGEQYF.

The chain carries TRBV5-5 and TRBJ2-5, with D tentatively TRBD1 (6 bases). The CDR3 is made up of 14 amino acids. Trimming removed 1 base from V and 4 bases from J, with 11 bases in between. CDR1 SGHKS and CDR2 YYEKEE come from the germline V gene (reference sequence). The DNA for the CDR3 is TGTGCCAGCAGCTTGAAACAGGGTCCAGAGACCCAGTACTTC. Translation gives CASSLKQGPETQYF.

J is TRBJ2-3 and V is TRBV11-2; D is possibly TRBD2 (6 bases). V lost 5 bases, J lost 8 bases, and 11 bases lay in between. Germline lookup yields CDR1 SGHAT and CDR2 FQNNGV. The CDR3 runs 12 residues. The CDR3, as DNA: TGTGCCAGCAGCCCGCACGGGGGTACGCAGTATTTT. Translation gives CASSPHGGTQYF.

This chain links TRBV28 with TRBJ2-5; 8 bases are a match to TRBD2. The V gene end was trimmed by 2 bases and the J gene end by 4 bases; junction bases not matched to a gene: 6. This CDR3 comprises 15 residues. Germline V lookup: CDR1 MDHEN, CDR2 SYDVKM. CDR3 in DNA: TGTGCCAGCAGTTTACCCGGGAGGGTTCCAGAGACCCAGTACTTC. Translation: CASSLPGRVPETQYF.

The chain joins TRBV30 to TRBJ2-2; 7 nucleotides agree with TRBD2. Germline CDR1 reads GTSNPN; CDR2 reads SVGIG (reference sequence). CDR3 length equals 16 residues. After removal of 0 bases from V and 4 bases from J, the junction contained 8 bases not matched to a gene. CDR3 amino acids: CAWSVGAGVLTGELFF. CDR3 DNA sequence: TGTGCCTGGAGTGTAGGGGCGGGAGTTCTCACCGGGGAGCTGTTTTTT.

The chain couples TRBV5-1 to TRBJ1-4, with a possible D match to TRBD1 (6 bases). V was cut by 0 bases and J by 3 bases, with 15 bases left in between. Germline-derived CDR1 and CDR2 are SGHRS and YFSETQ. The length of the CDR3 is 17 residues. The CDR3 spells CASSLARQQGPNEKLFF. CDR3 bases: TGCGCCAGCAGCTTGGCCAGGCAGCAGGGGCCTAATGAAAAACTGTTTTTT.

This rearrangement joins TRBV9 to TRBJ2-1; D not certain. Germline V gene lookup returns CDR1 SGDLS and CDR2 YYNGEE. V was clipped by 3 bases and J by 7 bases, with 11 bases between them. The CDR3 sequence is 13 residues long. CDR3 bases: TGTGCCAGCAGCGCCCGCGGTGGAAATGAGCAGTTCTTC. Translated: CASSARGGNEQFF.

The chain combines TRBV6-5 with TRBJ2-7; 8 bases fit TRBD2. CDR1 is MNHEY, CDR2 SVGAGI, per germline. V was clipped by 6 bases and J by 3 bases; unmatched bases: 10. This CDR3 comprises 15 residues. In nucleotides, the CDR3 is TGTGCCAGCAGCAGAGCGGGAGCATCATACTACGAGCAGTACTTC. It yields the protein CASSRAGASYYEQYF.

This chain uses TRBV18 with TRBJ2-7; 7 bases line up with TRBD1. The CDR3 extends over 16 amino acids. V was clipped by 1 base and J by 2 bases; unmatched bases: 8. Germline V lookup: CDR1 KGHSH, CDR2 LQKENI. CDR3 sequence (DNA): TGTGCCAGCTCACCACGGGGTGACAGGGTCGCCTACGAGCAGTACTTC. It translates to CASSPRGDRVAYEQYF.

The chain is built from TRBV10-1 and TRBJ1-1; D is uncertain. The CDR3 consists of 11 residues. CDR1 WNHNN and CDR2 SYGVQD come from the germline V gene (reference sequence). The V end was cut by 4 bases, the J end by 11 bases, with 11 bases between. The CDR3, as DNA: TGCGCCAGCAGTGGTCCCGCGGCGGCTTTCTTT. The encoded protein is CASSGPAAAFF.

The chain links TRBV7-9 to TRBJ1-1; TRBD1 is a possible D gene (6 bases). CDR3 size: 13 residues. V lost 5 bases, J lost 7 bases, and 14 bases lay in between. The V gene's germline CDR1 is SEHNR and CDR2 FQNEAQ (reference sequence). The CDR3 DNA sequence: TGTGCCAGCAGCATAGGGACATTGGGTGAAGCTTTCTTT. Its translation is CASSIGTLGEAFF.

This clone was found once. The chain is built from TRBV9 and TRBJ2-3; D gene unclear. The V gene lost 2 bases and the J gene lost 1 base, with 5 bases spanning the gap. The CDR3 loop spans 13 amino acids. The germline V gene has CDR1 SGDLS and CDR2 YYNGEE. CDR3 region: CASSVLGTDTQYF. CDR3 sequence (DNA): TGTGCCAGCAGCGTCCTTGGCACAGATACGCAGTATTTT.

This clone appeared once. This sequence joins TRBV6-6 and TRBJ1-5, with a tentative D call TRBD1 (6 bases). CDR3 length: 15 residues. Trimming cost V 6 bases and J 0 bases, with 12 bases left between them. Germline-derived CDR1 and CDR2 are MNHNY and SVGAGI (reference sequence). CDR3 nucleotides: TGTGCCAGCAGCCGCGACAGGTATAGCAATCAGCCCCAGCATTTT. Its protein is CASSRDRYSNQPQHF.